This paragraph reports one T cell receptor beta chain. The record originates from a study of blood T cell repertoires in COVID-19. The overall study: Spain, Italy and the United States supplied samples that represented acute and convalescent COVID-19. Sample material is recorded as cDNA or gDNA derived from T cells, B-cell-depleted T cells, or PBMCs.

Per the original data handling: Reference gene primer amplification yielded estimated nucleated cell counts. The repertoire was sequenced with immunoSEQ multiplex PCR; TCRdb's copy has only in-frame clones and lacks some. That table furnishes V, J and clone size, whereas the DNA furnished D and trimming. The table shows around 150,000 clones, with about 90% occurring only once. V shed 2 bases, J shed 4 bases, and the junction held 4 bases outside the gene matches. The CDR3 totals 16 residues. Per germline, CDR1 SGHTA and CDR2 FQGNSA. Sequencing used peripheral blood. This TCR derives from a man aged 60 to 75 with active or convalescent COVID-19. V usage is TRBV7-2 and J usage is TRBJ2-2; TRBD2 matches at 10 bases. This CDR3 is CASSLRLAGVTGELFF. Written as DNA, the CDR3 is TGTGCCAGCAGCTTAAGGCTAGCGGGAGTCACCGGGGAGCTGTTTTTT.